Shown below are 21 T cell receptor beta chains from a single sample sequenced in a study of T cells in Graves' hyperthyroidism and ophthalmopathy (dated by TCRdb to about 2019). Receptor amplification or capture employed multiplex PCR. Sequencer: Illumina HiSeq 2000. The TCR beta CDR3 regions were amplified from RNA transcripts. The first round of RT-PCR for the TCR CDR3 was performed with the HTBI primer set and the Qiagen OneStep RT-PCR kit. The public reads were run again by TCRdb, first through fastp at Q25 and then through MiXCR, and only productive beta chains were kept. Duplicate CDR3 protein sequences are folded into a single record with the most common DNA and genes. This sample has about 300,000 distinct CDR3 sequences in its table, and roughly 15% of those were observed once. The biggest ten clones account for around 34% of the sample. The sample consisted of blood. Receptors were obtained from a man younger than 40 with Graves' hyperthyroidism.

The chain is built from TRBV30 and TRBJ2-2; D is undetermined. Looked up from germline, CDR1 is GTSNPN and CDR2 is SVGIG (reference sequence). V was trimmed by 0 bases and J by 8 bases, leaving 19 bases between them. CDR3 length: 16 residues. The CDR3 loop is CAWSVVSGHKGGELFF. For the CDR3, the DNA is TGTGCCTGGAGTGTCGTTTCGGGTCACAAGGGTGGGGAGCTGTTTTTT.

This clonotype occurred a few times. J is TRBJ1-4 and V is TRBV20-1, with 11 bases identical to TRBD1. Germline V gene data show CDR1 as DFQATT and CDR2 as SNEGSKA (reference sequence). CDR3 length: 15 residues. The trim removed 3 bases at V and 7 bases at J, leaving 7 bases unmatched. The CDR3 nucleotides are TGCAGTGCTAGGGCCTCCGGGACAGGGGGTGAAAAACTGTTTTTT. It specifies CSARASGTGGEKLFF.

The V and J genes are TRBV30 and TRBJ1-2; perhaps TRBD1 as D (6 bases). V lost 4 bases and J 4 bases, leaving 13 bases between the germline ends. Germline V gene lookup returns CDR1 GTSNPN and CDR2 SVGIG (reference sequence). CDR3 length: 13 residues. The CDR3 reads CAWKDQGTYGYTF. Here the CDR3 DNA reads TGTGCCTGGAAGGACCAGGGGACCTATGGCTACACCTTC.

This clonotype has at least ten counts. This sequence joins TRBV11-2 and TRBJ2-7, with D maybe TRBD2 (6 bases). The germline V gene encodes CDR1 SGHAT and CDR2 FQNNGV. Trimming took off 5 bases at V and 0 bases at J, with 17 bases between the two ends. This CDR3 has 16 amino acids. CDR3 bases: TGTGCCAGCAGCCCAGGTGGTGGGGGGAACTCCTACGAGCAGTACTTC. Residues: CASSPGGGGNSYEQYF.

In this sample, this clonotype turned up many times. The chain joins TRBV28 to TRBJ2-5, with 12 bases that match TRBD2. Trimming cost V 5 bases and J 4 bases; bases outside gene matches: 5. The CDR3 extends over 15 amino acids. Per the germline V gene, CDR1 is MDHEN and CDR2 is SYDVKM. The CDR3 loop is CASSHTSGRRETQYF. Written as DNA, the CDR3 is TGTGCCAGCAGTCACACTAGCGGGAGGCGAGAGACCCAGTACTTC.

This clonotype showed up many times. The rearrangement uses TRBV5-4 and TRBJ2-1, with 8 bases fitting TRBD2. V gave up 4 bases and J gave up 5 bases; unmatched junction bases: 2. CDR1 SGHNT and CDR2 YYREEE come from the germline V gene (reference sequence). The length of the CDR3 is 13 residues. Here the CDR3 reads CASSPGRDNEQFF. The DNA of the CDR3 is TGTGCCAGCAGCCCCGGGAGGGACAATGAGCAGTTCTTC. The variable domain in full, with the rest retrieved from reference TRBV5-4 and TRBJ2-1, is ETGVTQSPTHLIKTRGQQVTLRCSSQSGHNTVSWYQQALGQGPQFIFQYYREEENGRGNFPPRFSGLQFPNYSSELNVNALELDDSALYLCASSPGRDNEQFFGPGTRLTVL.

The chain combines TRBV7-3 with TRBJ1-1; 7 positions agree with TRBD1. The V segment lost 2 bases and the J segment 10 bases; nucleotides outside the gene matches: 10. This CDR3 region has 14 residues. Germline V gene sequence: CDR1 SGHTA, CDR2 FQGTGA. CDR3 amino acids: CASSLSAGGNGAFF. In DNA form, the CDR3 reads TGTGCCAGCAGCTTATCGGCAGGGGGAAATGGAGCTTTCTTT.

This clonotype was seen at least ten times. The V and J genes are TRBV5-1 and TRBJ2-2; D may be TRBD1 or TRBD2 (5 bases each). The CDR3 is 15 amino acids. Germline V CDR1 and CDR2: SGHRS, YFSETQ. V gave up 4 bases and J gave up 1 base, with 11 bases separating them. The CDR3 reads CASSLGELNTGELFF. CDR3 sequence (DNA): TGCGCCAGCAGCCTGGGGGAGCTGAACACCGGGGAGCTGTTTTTT.

On this clonotype itself: One end of the junction fails to match germline, which may point to a read error. The V gene is TRBV29-1, the J gene TRBJ2-7; 7 bases agree with TRBD2. The length of the CDR3 is 13 residues. Germline CDR1 and CDR2: SQVTM and ANQGSEA. For the CDR3, the DNA is TGCAGCGCACAAGCGGGGAGCTCCTACGAGCAATACTTC. Amino acids: CSAQAGSSYEQYF.

This chain connects TRBV20-1 to TRBJ2-1; 12 nucleotides agree with TRBD2. J gave up 2 bases and V 4 bases, and 15 bases lay outside the gene matches. The CDR3 has 19 residues. The germline V gene encodes CDR1 DFQATT and CDR2 SNEGSKA (reference sequence). This chain's CDR3 is CSANHLAGGPLSPYNEQFF. The CDR3 bases are TGCAGTGCTAACCACCTAGCGGGAGGGCCGTTGTCCCCCTACAATGAGCAGTTCTTC.

This clonotype has just a few counts. This chain connects TRBV27 to TRBJ1-1; 8 bases map to TRBD1. There are 11 residues in the CDR3. CDR1 is MNHEY, CDR2 SMNVEV, per germline (reference sequence). V dropped 8 bases and J dropped 6; count of bases not matched to a gene: 2. Here the CDR3 reads CASPGGAEAFF. The DNA of the CDR3 is TGTGCCAGCCCAGGGGGCGCTGAAGCTTTCTTT.

This clonotype appeared many times. This chain links TRBV3-1 with TRBJ1-2; perhaps TRBD1 as D (5 bases). CDR1 LGHDT and CDR2 YNNKEL come from the germline V gene (reference sequence). Trimming removed 3 bases from V and 3 bases from J, with 11 bases in between. The CDR3 spans 14 residues. The CDR3 spells CASSHFVQDYGYTF. The CDR3 nucleotides read TGTGCCAGCAGCCATTTCGTACAGGACTATGGCTACACCTTC.

The CDR3 here is CASSYSGGGGEKLFF. DNA of the CDR3: TGTGCCAGCAGTTACTCTGGAGGGGGAGGTGAAAAACTGTTTTTT. The chain has TRBV6-6 and TRBJ1-4, with a tentative D call TRBD1 (6 bases). This CDR3 region has 15 residues. V was shortened by 0 bases and J by 7 bases, with 12 bases between the two germline ends. Germline loops: CDR1 MNHNY, CDR2 SVGAGI (reference sequence).

This clonotype has at least ten counts. The chain combines TRBV9 with TRBJ2-7; TRBD1 agrees at 8 bases. Trimming cost V 3 bases and J 3 bases; bases outside gene matches: 8. The CDR3 is 15 residues long. The germline gives CDR1 SGDLS, CDR2 YYNGEE. The CDR3, as DNA: TGTGCCAGCAGCGCTGGACAGGGTATGTTCTACGAGCAGTACTTC. Translating it yields CASSAGQGMFYEQYF.

There are many counts of this clonotype. The genes are TRBV12-3 or TRBV12-4 and TRBJ1-1, with D hard to call. The V and J ends lost 2 bases and 0 bases respectively, with 16 bases between them. The CDR3 is made up of 17 amino acids. The CDR3 coding sequence is TGTGCCAGCAGTTTACATTGGCGCCAAACCTTGAACACTGAAGCTTTCTTT. This gives the protein CASSLHWRQTLNTEAFF.

The chain couples TRBV6-1 to TRBJ2-7, with 10 bases that match TRBD2. V dropped 6 bases and J dropped 6; count of bases not matched to a gene: 11. The CDR3 loop spans 15 amino acids. The V gene's germline CDR1 is MNHNS and CDR2 SASEGT. CDR3 DNA: TGTGCCAGCAGACCCCCCGGGACTAGCGTCAGCGAGCAGTACTTC. It encodes CASRPPGTSVSEQYF.

The V and J genes are TRBV28 and TRBJ2-6, with no clear D. V lost 4 bases to trimming and J lost 2 bases, with 6 bases between them. CDR3 length: 14 residues. The V gene's germline CDR1 is MDHEN and CDR2 SYDVKM. CDR3 coding DNA: TGTGCCAGCAGTTCGACTGCTGGGGCCAACGTCCTGACTTTC. This gives the protein CASSSTAGANVLTF.

The chain recombines TRBV29-1 with TRBJ2-5; D remains unclear. The CDR3 extends over 11 amino acids. V lost 3 bases and J 3 bases, leaving 5 bases between the germline ends. Germline assignment: CDR1 SQVTM and CDR2 ANQGSEA. CDR3 region: CSVDGEETQYF. The CDR3 region has the DNA TGCAGCGTTGATGGGGAAGAGACCCAGTACTTC.

This clonotype was observed at least ten times. The chain has TRBV4-1 and TRBJ2-7; D is unclear. The CDR3 totals 12 residues. V shed 6 bases and J shed 7 bases, with 13 bases lying between them. Per the germline V gene, CDR1 is MGHRA and CDR2 is YSYEKL. DNA of the CDR3: TGCGCCAGCAGTCCAAGATTGGGGGAGCAGTACTTC. Translated: CASSPRLGEQYF.

J is TRBJ1-2 and V is TRBV5-1, with 9 bases lining up with TRBD1. The CDR3 sequence is 13 residues long. V trimming: 3 bases; J trimming: 7 bases; junction bases outside the gene matches: 4. Germline V gene data show CDR1 as SGHRS and CDR2 as YFSETQ. This CDR3 reads CASSWTGEGGYTF. The DNA for the CDR3 is TGCGCCAGCAGCTGGACAGGGGAAGGTGGCTACACCTTC.

This clonotype was recorded only once. This rearrangement joins TRBV28 to TRBJ2-7, with D tentatively TRBD1 (5 bases). Germline CDR1 MDHEN, CDR2 SYDVKM. This CDR3 is built from 14 residues. V lost 6 bases, J lost 1 base, and 13 bases lay in between. CDR3: CASSPSHRSYEQYF. CDR3 bases: TGTGCCAGCAGCCCTTCGCACAGGTCCTACGAGCAGTACTTC.